The 30 T cell receptor beta chains reported below all come from one sample, sequenced in a study of tumor-infiltrating lymphocytes in primary liver carcinoma. Priming with a constant-region primer yielded TCR beta cDNA from about 500 ng total RNA. A slightly modified ARM-PCR protocol with three nested multiplex PCR rounds produced these TCR beta libraries. The opening two PCR rounds, nine to eleven cycles each, paired TRBV1-TRBV30 forward primers with a C-beta reverse primer. TCRdb re-analysed the multiplex PCR reads in MiXCR, keeping a single row per CDR3 protein. The table records 95,000 to 150,000 distinct CDR3 sequences, approximately 68% of them present only once. It was from roughly 20-30 mg of unsorted bulk tissue that RNA and DNA were co-extracted. The sequenced sample consisted of tumor-adjacent normal liver tissue. All receptors come from a woman in her sixties or seventies with primary liver carcinoma and hepatitis B virus infection.

Ten or more counts support this clonotype. The CDR3 spells CASSHLSSGVNEQFF. DNA for the CDR3: TGTGCCAGCAGCCACTTGTCCAGCGGAGTCAATGAGCAGTTCTTC. This chain links TRBV5-5 with TRBJ2-1; D is perhaps TRBD2 (5 bases). Germline V gene sequence: CDR1 SGHKS, CDR2 YYEKEE (reference sequence). V lost 4 bases to trimming and J lost 6 bases, with 17 bases between them. The CDR3 extends over 15 amino acids. Complete variable domain (other parts from reference TRBV5-5 and TRBJ2-1): DAGVTQSPTHLIKTRGQQVTLRCSPISGHKSVSWYQQVLGQGPQFIFQYYEKEERGRGNFPDRFSARQFPNYSSELNVNALLLGDSALYLCASSHLSSGVNEQFFGPGTRLTVL.

The chain carries TRBV6-5 and TRBJ1-2; 10 bases line up with TRBD1. Per the germline V gene, CDR1 is MNHEY and CDR2 is SVGAGI. V was pared by 6 bases and J by 11 bases, with 9 bases of the junction left unmatched. There are 13 residues in the CDR3. The CDR3 DNA reads TGTGCCAGCAGATCGGACAGGGGGAGCGGTTACACCTTC. The encoded protein is CASRSDRGSGYTF.

This clonotype occurred many times. The gene calls are TRBV30 and TRBJ2-1; D not resolved. V shed 1 base and J shed 2 bases, with 6 bases lying between them. Germline loops: CDR1 GTSNPN, CDR2 SVGIG (reference sequence). The CDR3 contains 13 residues. The CDR3 DNA follows: TGTGCCTGGAGTGACGGCGCCTACAATGAGCAGTTCTTC. As protein: CAWSDGAYNEQFF.

This chain joins TRBV30 and TRBJ2-1; the D gene is possibly TRBD2 (5 bases). This CDR3 has 14 amino acids. The V and J ends lost 0 bases and 3 bases respectively, with 9 bases between them. Germline V gene data show CDR1 as GTSNPN and CDR2 as SVGIG (reference sequence). CDR3 nucleotide sequence: TGTGCCTGGAGTGTACTAGTGGACTACAATGAGCAGTTCTTC. Translating it yields CAWSVLVDYNEQFF.

As concerns this clonotype: The conserved phenylalanine or tryptophan is not found at the CDR3 terminus, so this likely reflects a read error. The chain carries TRBV11-2 and TRBJ2-1, with TRBD2 matching over 10 bases. CDR3 length: 14 residues. Germline V gene sequence: CDR1 SGHAT, CDR2 FQNNGV. The CDR3 bases are TGTGCCAACAGCTCAGCGGGAGGGCCGCTTGAGCAGTTCTTA. Its translation is CANSSAGGPLEQFL.

Worth noting for this clonotype: A read error is likely, as this CDR3 ends without the conserved phenylalanine or tryptophan. Because the CDR3's place on the DNA is in doubt, the DNA is left out and the CDR3 is given as listed by TCRdb. V gene TRBV5-1 combines with J gene TRBJ2-2; the table calls TRBD1, which could not be checked here. Ends included, the CDR3 has 15 residues. Germline V lookup: CDR1 SGHRS, CDR2 YFSETQ. The CDR3 region is CASSGGQPNTGELLL.

On this clonotype itself: This may be a read error: a much more frequent sequence differs by one nucleotide. The chain uses TRBV5-1 and TRBJ2-3, with a possible D match to TRBD1 (5 bases). The CDR3 loop spans 13 amino acids. Germline CDR1 reads SGHRS; CDR2 reads YFSETQ. This CDR3 reads CASSPRRADTRYF. Written as DNA, the CDR3 is TGCGCCAGCAGCCCTCGCAGGGCAGATACGCGGTATTTT. The full variable domain, completed using reference TRBV5-1 and TRBJ2-3, is KAGVTQTPRYLIKTRGQQVTLSCSPISGHRSVSWYQQTPGQGLQFLFEYFSETQRNKGNFPGRFSGRQFSNSRSEMNVSTLELGDSALYLCASSPRRADTRYFGPGTRLTVL.

Only a few counts were recorded for this clonotype. The V gene is TRBV20-1, the J gene TRBJ2-3; 7 nucleotides agree with TRBD2. J gave up 0 bases and V 3 bases, and 6 bases lay outside the gene matches. Germline V gene sequence: CDR1 DFQATT, CDR2 SNEGSKA (reference sequence). There are 15 residues in the CDR3. CDR3 protein: CSASPGLGSTDTQYF. The CDR3 DNA sequence: TGCAGTGCTAGTCCCGGACTAGGAAGCACAGATACGCAGTATTTT.

This clonotype was seen repeatedly, ten times or more. J is TRBJ2-3 and V is TRBV6-6; 12 bases agree with TRBD1. Trimming removed 6 bases from V and 4 bases from J; junction bases left unmatched: 2. CDR1 is MNHNY and CDR2 is SVGAGI in the germline V gene (reference sequence). This CDR3 is 14 amino acids long. CDR3 protein: CASRGTGGPDTQYF. CDR3 coding DNA: TGTGCCAGCAGGGGGACAGGGGGCCCAGATACGCAGTATTTT.

A word on this clonotype: A much larger clone lies a single base off, so this may be a read error. This chain links TRBV4-1 with TRBJ1-1; D gene ambiguous. The length of the CDR3 is 15 residues. The germline V gene has CDR1 MGHRA and CDR2 YSYEKL. Here the CDR3 reads CASSQSLRLSTETFF. DNA for the CDR3: TGCGCCAGCAGCCAATCTCTCAGGCTGAGCACTGAAACTTTCTTT.

In regard to this clonotype: A junction boundary mismatches the germline segment, possibly from a read error. V is TRBV11-2 and J is TRBJ2-1, with no clear D. Germline loops: CDR1 SGHAT, CDR2 FQNNGV. This CDR3 is built from 15 residues. The CDR3 DNA sequence: TGTGCCAACAGCTTAGAAGGTGGAGAGATCAATGAGCATTTCTTC. Its protein product is CANSLEGGEINEHFF.

The V gene is TRBV28, the J gene TRBJ1-5, with D tentatively TRBD1 (6 bases). Germline V CDR1 and CDR2: MDHEN, SYDVKM. CDR3 length equals 13 residues. Between the trimmed V and J ends, which lost 7 bases and 10 bases, there was a span of 17 bases. CDR3 protein: CASTLGGIQPQHF. CDR3 DNA sequence: TGTGCCAGCACCCTCGGGGGCATTCAACCCCAGCATTTT.

The CDR3 spells CASRSRQGVQPQHF. The CDR3 DNA reads as TGTGCCAGCCGATCCCGACAGGGGGTTCAGCCCCAGCATTTT. The chain carries TRBV6-5 and TRBJ1-5; 9 bases line up with TRBD1. The CDR3 is 14 residues long. Germline CDR1 MNHEY, CDR2 SVGAGI. The junction had 8 bases not matched to a gene; V was cut back by 8 bases and J by 6 bases.

V usage is TRBV19 and J usage is TRBJ2-7; D is possibly TRBD1 (5 bases). Germline V gives CDR1 LNHDA, CDR2 SQIVND (reference sequence). This CDR3 is built from 14 residues. V gave up 1 base and J gave up 2 bases, with 9 bases separating them. The CDR3 reads CASSIGQRTYEQYF. CDR3 bases: TGTGCCAGTAGTATAGGACAGCGTACCTACGAGCAGTACTTC. Using reference TRBV19 and TRBJ2-7 for the parts outside the CDR3, the full variable domain is DGGITQSPKYLFRKEGQNVTLSCEQNLNHDAMYWYRQDPGQGLRLIYYSQIVNDFQKGDIAEGYSVSREKKESFPLTVTSAQKNPTAFYLCASSIGQRTYEQYFGPGTRLTVT.

This chain joins TRBV5-1 and TRBJ2-7, with 12 bases matching TRBD2. The germline gives CDR1 SGHRS, CDR2 YFSETQ. V lost 9 bases, J lost 0 bases, and 10 bases stayed unmatched. The CDR3 is 16 residues long. CDR3 sequence: CANGLILAGGSYEQYF. In DNA form, the CDR3 reads TGCGCCAACGGCTTAATACTAGCGGGAGGCTCCTACGAGCAGTACTTC.

Of note for this clonotype: This may arise from a read error, as a much more abundant clone is one base away. The chain employs TRBV28 and TRBJ2-2; D might be TRBD1 (5 bases). The CDR3 covers 14 residues. Germline V lookup: CDR1 MDHEN, CDR2 SYDVKM. V dropped 5 bases and J dropped 4 bases, with 11 bases sitting between them. CDR3 in amino acids: CASSLVGRTGELFF. The CDR3 region has the DNA TGTGCCAGCAGTCTAGTGGGGCGCACCGGGGAGCTGTTTTTT.

Concerning this clonotype: One end of the junction is discordant with germline, which a read error may explain. This rearrangement joins TRBV29-1 to TRBJ2-7, with 8 bases fitting TRBD1. The germline V gene has CDR1 SQVTM and CDR2 ANQGSEA. This CDR3 has 15 amino acids. Here the CDR3 reads CIVERPFTGGYEQYF. The CDR3 DNA reads as TGCATCGTTGAGAGACCCTTTACAGGGGGCTACGAGCAGTACTTC.

Points on this clonotype: Sequence at one end of the junction differs from germline and may be a read error. The chain joins TRBV11-2 to TRBJ1-2, with a tentative D call TRBD1 (5 bases). The CDR3 is made up of 14 amino acids. Germline V gives CDR1 SGHAT, CDR2 FQNNGV. CDR3 DNA sequence: TGTGTCAGCAGCTTTTCACAGGCTGACTATGGCTACATCTTC. The encoded protein is CVSSFSQADYGYIF.

This clonotype has ten or more counts. The chain links TRBV6-5 to TRBJ2-5, with D possibly TRBD1 on 5 matching bases. V shed 6 bases and J shed 4 bases, with 15 bases lying between them. The CDR3 runs to 14 residues. CDR1 is MNHEY and CDR2 is SVGAGI in the germline V gene. The CDR3 DNA reads as TGTGCCAGCAGCAGGGCCGGCACCGGAGAGACCCAGTACTTC. Encoded protein: CASSRAGTGETQYF.

The chain joins TRBV2 to TRBJ1-1; 8 bases line up with TRBD1. The CDR3 runs 15 residues. CDR1 is SNHLY and CDR2 is FYNNEI in the germline V gene. V was clipped by 6 bases and J by 11 bases; unmatched bases: 17. The CDR3 DNA reads TGTGCCAGCAGCCGAAGGGCGTCAGGGGGCAGCCGGGCTTTCTTT. Protein: CASSRRASGGSRAFF.

This chain connects TRBV9 to TRBJ2-1, with 10 bases that match TRBD1. V was clipped by 0 bases and J by 6 bases; unmatched bases: 3. The germline V gene encodes CDR1 SGDLS and CDR2 YYNGEE. This CDR3 contains 15 residues. The CDR3 region is CASSVGGQGPNEQFF. The CDR3, as DNA: TGTGCCAGCAGCGTAGGGGGACAGGGGCCCAATGAGCAGTTCTTC. Complete variable domain (other parts from reference TRBV9 and TRBJ2-1): DSGVTQTPKHLITATGQRVTLRCSPRSGDLSVYWYQQSLDQGLQFLIQYYNGEERAKGNILERFSAQQFPDLHSELNLSSLELGDSALYFCASSVGGQGPNEQFFGPGTRLTVL.

At least ten counts were recorded for this clonotype. This chain joins TRBV7-8 and TRBJ1-1; unclear D gene. V was trimmed by 2 bases and J by 3 bases, leaving 13 bases between them. The germline V gene has CDR1 SGHVS and CDR2 FQNEAQ. The CDR3 consists of 15 residues. This CDR3 reads CASSLHGKGDTEAFF. The CDR3 DNA is TGTGCCAGCAGCTTACATGGGAAGGGTGACACTGAAGCTTTCTTT.

Concerning this clonotype itself: The CDR3 does not close with the conserved phenylalanine or tryptophan, likely indicating a read error. This chain joins TRBV11-2 and TRBJ1-1; D ambiguous. The V end was cut by 4 bases, the J end by 1 base, with 16 bases between. The CDR3 covers 16 residues. Germline V gene sequence: CDR1 SGHAT, CDR2 FQNNGV. CDR3 in DNA: TGTGCCAGCAGCTCCTTAACATGGGATGGGAACACTGAAGCTTTCTCT. Translation gives CASSSLTWDGNTEAFS.

Of note for this clonotype: In this CDR3 the conserved last residue, phenylalanine or tryptophan, is missing, so a read error is likely. The gene calls are TRBV12-3 or TRBV12-4 and TRBJ2-7, with D possibly being TRBD1 (6 bases). This CDR3 has 13 residues. Trimming removed 7 bases from V and 7 bases from J, with 17 bases in between. The CDR3 here is CASTRDISWEQYS. In DNA form, the CDR3 reads TGTGCCAGCACCCGGGACATCTCCTGGGAGCAGTACTCG.

The chain has TRBV10-3 and TRBJ2-3; the D is unclear. The CDR3 sequence is 10 residues long. Germline values: CDR1 ENHRY, CDR2 SYGVKD. CDR3 in amino acids: CVTKDSTQYF. The CDR3 DNA reads TGTGTCACCAAAGACTCCACGCAGTATTTT.

J is TRBJ2-1 and V is TRBV6-5, with unresolved D. CDR1 and CDR2 (germline): MNHEY, SVGAGI. There are 14 residues in the CDR3. Trimming removed 0 bases at V and 7 bases at J, with 10 bases between. CDR3 loop: CASSYSPNTNEQFF. For the CDR3, the DNA is TGTGCCAGCAGTTACTCCCCTAACACAAATGAGCAGTTCTTC.

The gene calls are TRBV11-3 and TRBJ2-1, with 10 bases matching TRBD2. The germline CDR1 and CDR2 sequences are SGHNT and YENEEA. The V gene end was trimmed by 4 bases and the J gene end by 5 bases; junction bases not matched to a gene: 11. There are 17 residues in the CDR3. CDR3 sequence: CASSSARLAGAHNEQFF. CDR3 nucleotide sequence: TGTGCCAGCAGCTCCGCGCGGCTAGCGGGAGCCCACAATGAGCAGTTCTTC.

The chain carries TRBV29-1 and TRBJ1-1; a weak D match, TRBD1 (5 bases). The CDR3 has 15 residues. Deletions cut 4 bases from V and 0 bases from J, with 15 bases between. The V gene's germline CDR1 is SQVTM and CDR2 ANQGSEA. Written as DNA, the CDR3 is TGCAGCGTTGGCAGATCCTGGACATTGAACACTGAAGCTTTCTTT. As protein: CSVGRSWTLNTEAFF.

Worth noting for this clonotype: The junction differs from germline at one of its ends, possibly a read error. This chain links TRBV5-5 with TRBJ2-5; no definite D call. The length of the CDR3 is 15 residues. CDR1 SGHKS and CDR2 YYEKEE come from the germline V gene (reference sequence). The CDR3 nucleotides read TGTGCTAGCAGCTTGACTGACAAGGCCCCCGGGACCCAGTACTTC. It translates to CASSLTDKAPGTQYF.

In this sample, this clonotype is medium-sized. V and J are TRBV11-1 and TRBJ2-7; tentatively, D is TRBD1 or TRBD2 (5 bases each). Trimming shortened V by 5 bases and J by 0 bases, and 11 bases separated the two germline ends. The CDR3 contains 14 residues. CDR1 is SGHAT, CDR2 FQDESV, per germline (reference sequence). As DNA, the CDR3 is TGTGCCAGCAGCCTTTGGGGGACCTCCTACGAGCAGTACTTC. This codes for CASSLWGTSYEQYF.